This is a list of T cell receptor beta chains from one sample in a study of spatial heterogeneity in lung cancer. From the 5' RACE reads, TCRdb called clonotypes with MiXCR, one entry per CDR3 protein. This table holds fewer than 900 distinct CDR3 sequences, about 35% found once. Sequenced here: lung tumor tissue, sampled at surgery. These receptors were taken from a male donor with early-stage non-small cell lung cancer. Each CDR3 is given with its conserved first and last residue. Fields, in order: V gene, clone size, D gene, J gene, CDR3 DNA, CDR3 protein. D genes are given only for firm matches. A clone size is listed for some rows: how often the clone was seen (once, few, many), or a class if it is expanded.

>TRBV12-3/TRBV12-4|NA|TRBD2|TRBJ2-7
TGTGCCAGCGGACTAGCGGGAGCTTGGAACGAGCAGTACTTC
CASGLAGAWNEQYF
>TRBV28|large|NA|TRBJ2-3
TGTGCCAGCAGTCGGACGGACCCTAGCACAGATACGCAGTATTTT
CASSRTDPSTDTQYF
>TRBV7-2|NA|NA|TRBJ1-1
TGTGCCAGCAGCTTGAGTCCGGGGGGTTTGACTGAAGCTTTCTTT
CASSLSPGGLTEAFF
>TRBV14|large|NA|TRBJ2-5
TGTGCCAGCAGCCGCTGGAGCGGCCAAGAGACCCAGTACTTC
CASSRWSGQETQYF
>TRBV20-1|large|NA|TRBJ2-7
TGCAGTGCTAGTAGTGGGGCCGCCTACGAGCAGTACTTC
CSASSGAAYEQYF
>TRBV9|NA|TRBD2|TRBJ2-3
TGTGCCAGCAGCGTCGGGGACTACCTCAATCCGCCAGATACGCAGTATTTT
CASSVGDYLNPPDTQYF
>TRBV5-1|once|NA|TRBJ2-7
TGCGCCAGCAGCTTGGACGGTGCCCCAGCGTACGAGCAGTACTTC
CASSLDGAPAYEQYF
>TRBV27|medium-sized|NA|TRBJ2-5
TGTGCCAGCAGTTTTGCCTGGGGGGTCCAAGAGACCCAGTACTTC
CASSFAWGVQETQYF
>TRBV7-2|NA|NA|TRBJ2-7
TGTGCCAGCAGCTTAGGCCAGGGGAGCGAGAACGAGCAGTACTTC
CASSLGQGSENEQYF
>TRBV6-6|few|NA|TRBJ1-6
TGTGCCAGCAGTTACTCGTCCAATTCACCCCTCCACTTT
CASSYSSNSPLHF
>TRBV10-2|NA|NA|TRBJ2-6
TGCGCCAGCAGAACAGTGGGGGCCGCCTCTGGGGCCAACGTCCTGACTTTC
CASRTVGAASGANVLTF
>TRBV3-1|NA|TRBD1|TRBJ2-1
TGTGCCAGCAGCCACCTCGACAGGGGAGAGCAGTTCTTC
CASSHLDRGEQFF
>TRBV6-5|NA|TRBD2|TRBJ2-7
TGTGCCAGCAGTAAAGGACTAGCGGGAGTTGAGCAGTACTTC
CASSKGLAGVEQYF
>TRBV12-3/TRBV12-4|NA|NA|TRBJ1-1
TGTGCCAGCAGTCCGACGAACACTGAAGCTTTCTTT
CASSPTNTEAFF
>TRBV7-9|NA|NA|TRBJ2-1
TGTGCCAGCAGCGCGGCGGTAGCGGAGCAGTTCTTC
CASSAAVAEQFF
>TRBV5-1|large|NA|TRBJ2-3
TGCGCCAGCAGCTTGGCGGTCACAGATACGCAGTATTTT
CASSLAVTDTQYF
>TRBV30|NA|TRBD1|TRBJ1-4
TGTGCCTGGAGTGTACAGGGGGCATGGGAAAAACTGTTTTTT
CAWSVQGAWEKLFF
>TRBV5-1|NA|TRBD2|TRBJ2-5
TGCGCCAGCAGACCCACCCTAGCGGGAGAGACCCAGTACTTC
CASRPTLAGETQYF
>TRBV6-5|once|TRBD1|TRBJ1-1
TGTGCCAGCAGGGGGACAGGGGATATTGAAGCTTTCTTT
CASRGTGDIEAFF
>TRBV7-2|NA|TRBD1|TRBJ2-5
TGTGCCAGCATCCCGGACAGGGGGAAAGAGACCCAGTACTTC
CASIPDRGKETQYF
>TRBV29-1|large|NA|TRBJ1-2
TGCAGCGTTGATACCTGGGACGACTTAGCCTATGGCTACACCTTC
CSVDTWDDLAYGYTF
>TRBV5-5|medium-sized|TRBD1|TRBJ2-5
TGTGCCAGCAGCCCCGGGACAGGTCAAGAGACCCAGTACTTC
CASSPGTGQETQYF
>TRBV5-1|medium-sized|NA|TRBJ2-1
TGCGCCAGCAGCTTCGGCTCCTCAGGGGCCAATGAGCAGTTCTTC
CASSFGSSGANEQFF
>TRBV7-9|large|NA|TRBJ2-5
TGTGCCAGCAGCTTGGAGGAGTACCAAGAGACCCAGTACTTC
CASSLEEYQETQYF
>TRBV7-2|large|TRBD1|TRBJ1-6
TGTGCCAGCAGCTCCCCCGGGACAGTGAATTCACCCCTCCACTTT
CASSSPGTVNSPLHF
>TRBV30|NA|TRBD1|TRBJ1-1
TGTGCCTGGGACAGGGGGTATGGGACTGAAGCTTTCTTT
CAWDRGYGTEAFF
>TRBV7-2|large|TRBD1|TRBJ1-1
TGTGCCAGCAGATCGGGACAGGGTCCCTCGGGGGCTTTCTTT
CASRSGQGPSGAFF
>TRBV3-1|large|NA|TRBJ1-2
TGTGCCAGCAGCCTAGCTCGGAGGGCCGGCTACACCTTC
CASSLARRAGYTF
>TRBV27|NA|TRBD1|TRBJ1-2
TGTGCCAGCAGTTCGGGACAGGGGGCCGCTGGCTACACCTTC
CASSSGQGAAGYTF
>TRBV7-8|NA|TRBD1|TRBJ1-1
TGTGCCAGCAGCTTACCCGGGACAGGCTACACTGAAGCTTTCTTT
CASSLPGTGYTEAFF
>TRBV29-1|NA|NA|TRBJ2-3
TGCATGTCGTTATTAGGAGATACGCAGTATTTT
CMSLLGDTQYF
>TRBV7-9|NA|TRBD2|TRBJ2-5
TGTGCCAGCATACTAGCGATTACGACGGAGACCCAGTACTTC
CASILAITTETQYF